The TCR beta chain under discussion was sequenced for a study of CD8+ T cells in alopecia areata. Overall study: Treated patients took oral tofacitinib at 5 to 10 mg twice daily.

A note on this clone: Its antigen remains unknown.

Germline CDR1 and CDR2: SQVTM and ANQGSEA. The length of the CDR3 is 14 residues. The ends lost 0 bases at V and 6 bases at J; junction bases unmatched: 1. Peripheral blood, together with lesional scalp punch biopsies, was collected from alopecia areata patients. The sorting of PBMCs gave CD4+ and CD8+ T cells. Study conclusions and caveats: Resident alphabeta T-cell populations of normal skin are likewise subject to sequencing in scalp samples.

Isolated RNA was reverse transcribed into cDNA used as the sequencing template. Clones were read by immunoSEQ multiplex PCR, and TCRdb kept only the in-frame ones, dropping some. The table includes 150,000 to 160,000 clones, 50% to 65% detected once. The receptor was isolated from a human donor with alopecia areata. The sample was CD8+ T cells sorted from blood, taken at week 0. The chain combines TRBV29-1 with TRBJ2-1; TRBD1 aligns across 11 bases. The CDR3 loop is CSVEEGTGGNEQFF. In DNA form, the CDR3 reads TGCAGCGTTGAAGAGGGGACAGGGGGCAATGAGCAGTTCTTC.